These T cell receptor beta chains were read from a single sample in a study of technical replicates of blood from a handful of donors. Assay used: immunoSEQ multiplex PCR; TCRdb lists only in-frame clones, some missing. The sample consists of about 98,000 clones, approximately 96% of them appearing once. Source material: T cells isolated from PBMCs. These receptors were obtained from a human donor in good health. Each CDR3 is given with its conserved first and last residue. A D gene is named only where the DNA matches it firmly. Size is omitted from some rows. Given values are once, few, many or a class for expanded clones.

cdr3_aa cdr3_nt j_call d_call clone_size v_call
CASSQIRTAKNYGYTF TGTGCCAGCAGCCAAATTCGGACAGCTAAAAACTATGGCTACACCTTC TRBJ1-2 . . TRBV14
CASSTNPGQENSGANVLTF TGTGCCAGTAGTACAAATCCGGGACAGGAAAACTCTGGGGCCAACGTCCTGACTTTC TRBJ2-6 TRBD1 . TRBV19
CASSQHLPRQGRNNEQFF TGTGCCAGCAGCCAACACCTACCCAGACAGGGTCGGAACAATGAGCAGTTCTTC TRBJ2-1 TRBD1 . TRBV7-2
CSSIGRLNTEAFF TGCAGCTCCATAGGGAGACTGAACACTGAAGCTTTCTTT TRBJ1-1 . . TRBV29-1
CASRAQGGVYEQYF TGCGCCAGCAGAGCTCAAGGGGGCGTGTACGAGCAGTACTTC TRBJ2-7 TRBD1 . TRBV5-1
CASSPPTDVKNIQYF TGTGCCAGCTCACCACCCACAGATGTCAAAAACATTCAGTACTTC TRBJ2-4 . once TRBV18
CASSGTDRGHNQPQHF TGTGCCAGCAGTGGTACAGACAGGGGCCACAATCAGCCCCAGCATTTT TRBJ1-5 TRBD1 . TRBV6-1
CATVAGGKKTQYF TGTGCCACTGTAGCGGGAGGGAAGAAGACCCAGTACTTC TRBJ2-5 TRBD2 . TRBV2
CASSGPDRWRDGYTF TGTGCCAGCAGCGGCCCTGACAGATGGAGGGACGGCTACACCTTC TRBJ1-2 . . TRBV14
CAISGAQRENNEQFF TGTGCCATCAGTGGGGCCCAGCGGGAGAATAATGAGCAGTTCTTC TRBJ2-1 TRBD2 . TRBV10-3
CASSLAPVNTEAFF TGTGCCAGCAGCTTAGCGCCGGTGAACACTGAAGCTTTCTTT TRBJ1-1 . once TRBV7-2
CASSSDRNTEAFF TGCGCCAGCAGTTCGGACAGAAACACTGAAGCTTTCTTT TRBJ1-1 . . TRBV7-6
CASSLRLAGVLETQYF TGTGCCAGCAGCTTACGACTAGCGGGAGTTCTTGAGACCCAGTACTTC TRBJ2-5 TRBD2 . TRBV7-6
CASGTPLLHEQYF TGTGCCAGCGGGACACCTCTGCTCCACGAGCAGTACTTC TRBJ2-7 . once TRBV27
CASNLGGGGNTIYF TGTGCCAGCAACTTGGGGGGAGGTGGAAACACCATATATTTT TRBJ1-3 . few TRBV7-9
CASSPGQGYTEAFF TGTGCCAGCAGCCCCGGACAGGGTTACACTGAAGCTTTCTTT TRBJ1-1 TRBD1 . TRBV7-6
CASSFEYTEAFF TGTGCCAGCAGTTTCGAGTACACTGAAGCTTTCTTT TRBJ1-1 . . TRBV28
CASNPDSLSNQPQHF TGTGCCAGCAACCCAGACAGCCTTAGCAATCAGCCCCAGCATTTT TRBJ1-5 . . TRBV6-1
CSVEYRNYGYTF TGCAGCGTTGAATACAGGAACTATGGCTACACCTTC TRBJ1-2 . . TRBV29-1
CASSAEETQYF TGTGCCAGCAGCGCCGAAGAGACCCAGTACTTC TRBJ2-5 . once TRBV9
CASSWAFRLDETQYF TGTGCCAGCAGCTGGGCCTTTAGGTTAGATGAGACCCAGTACTTC TRBJ2-5 . . TRBV11-3
CASSLVVGELFF TGTGCCAGCAGCCTAGTCGTAGGGGAGCTGTTTTTT TRBJ2-2 . once TRBV7-2
CASSKPYSGILETQYF TGTGCCAGCAGCAAGCCCTATAGCGGGATTCTTGAGACCCAGTACTTC TRBJ2-5 TRBD2 . TRBV13
CASRTLDWGTYEQYF TGTGCCAGCAGAACACTGGACTGGGGAACCTACGAGCAGTACTTC TRBJ2-7 . . TRBV27
CAIGDGNQPQHF TGTGCCATTGGAGATGGCAATCAGCCCCAGCATTTT TRBJ1-5 . once TRBV10-3
CASSLSAYEQYF TGTGCCAGCAGTTTGTCCGCCTACGAGCAGTACTTC TRBJ2-7 . once TRBV28
CASRKDKTNSPLHF TGTGCCAGCAGAAAAGACAAAACTAATTCACCCCTCCACTTT TRBJ1-6 . . TRBV27
CASSLYAGLAGDVTTDTQYF TGTGCCAGCAGTTTATACGCCGGACTAGCGGGAGACGTTACCACAGATACGCAGTATTTT TRBJ2-3 TRBD2 once TRBV27
CASSLVKGTLGNTIYF TGTGCCAGCAGCTTAGTCAAGGGGACACTTGGAAACACCATATATTTT TRBJ1-3 . . TRBV7-9
CASSSPGQVETQYF TGTGCCAGCAGTTCCCCGGGACAAGTAGAGACCCAGTACTTC TRBJ2-5 . . TRBV28
CASRAPGYGNTGELFF TGTGCCAGCAGAGCCCCAGGGTACGGCAACACCGGGGAGCTGTTTTTT TRBJ2-2 . . TRBV7-9
CASSSRPGQGKLYGYTF TGTGCCAGCAGCTCGCGCCCGGGACAGGGGAAACTCTATGGCTACACCTTC TRBJ1-2 TRBD1 once TRBV7-2
CASSLVPSGSPQETQYF TGTGCCAGCAGCTTAGTTCCTAGCGGGAGCCCACAAGAGACCCAGTACTTC TRBJ2-5 TRBD2 . TRBV7-9
CASSQGREAYNNEQFF TGCGCCAGCAGCCAAGGCCGGGAGGCCTATAACAATGAGCAGTTCTTC TRBJ2-1 TRBD2 . TRBV4-1
CASSLEGTFYEQYF TGTGCCAGCAGCCTAGAGGGTACCTTCTACGAGCAGTACTTC TRBJ2-7 . . TRBV7-3
CASSSGTGGNYGYTF TGTGCTAGCAGCTCCGGGACAGGGGGTAACTATGGCTACACCTTC TRBJ1-2 TRBD1 . TRBV7-7
CSVDSPPFRGYNEQFF TGCAGCGTTGATTCCCCGCCCTTCAGGGGCTACAATGAGCAGTTCTTC TRBJ2-1 . . TRBV29-1
CASSLVYRGNNEQFF TGCGCCAGCAGCTTGGTTTACAGGGGGAACAATGAGCAGTTCTTC TRBJ2-1 TRBD1 . TRBV5-1
CASSYSRGKNQPQHF TGTGCCAGCAGTTACTCGAGAGGGAAAAATCAGCCCCAGCATTTT TRBJ1-5 . . TRBV6-5
CASSFLAGNTGELFF TGCGCCAGCAGCTTCCTAGCGGGTAACACCGGGGAGCTGTTTTTT TRBJ2-2 TRBD2 . TRBV5-1